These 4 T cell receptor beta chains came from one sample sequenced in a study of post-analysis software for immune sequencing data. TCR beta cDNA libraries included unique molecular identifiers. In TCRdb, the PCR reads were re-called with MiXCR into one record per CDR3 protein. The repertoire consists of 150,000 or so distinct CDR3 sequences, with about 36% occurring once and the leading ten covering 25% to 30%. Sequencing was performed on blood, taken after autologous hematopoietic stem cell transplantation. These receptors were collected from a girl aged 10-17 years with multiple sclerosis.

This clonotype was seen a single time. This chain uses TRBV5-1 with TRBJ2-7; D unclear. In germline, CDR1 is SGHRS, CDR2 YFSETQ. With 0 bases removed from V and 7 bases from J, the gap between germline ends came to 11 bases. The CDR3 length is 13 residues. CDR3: CASSLARSREQYF. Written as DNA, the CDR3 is TGCGCCAGCAGCTTGGCCCGTTCGAGGGAGCAGTACTTC.

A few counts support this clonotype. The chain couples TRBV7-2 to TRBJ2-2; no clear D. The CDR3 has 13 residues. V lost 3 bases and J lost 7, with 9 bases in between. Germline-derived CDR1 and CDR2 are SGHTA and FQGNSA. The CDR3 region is CASSFTASGELFF. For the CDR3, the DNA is TGTGCCAGCAGCTTTACAGCCAGCGGGGAGCTGTTTTTT.

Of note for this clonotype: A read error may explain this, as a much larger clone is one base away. The CDR3 spells CASSRGETQYF. CDR3 sequence (DNA): TGTGCCAGCAGCCGGGGGGAGACCCAGTACTTC. The chain combines TRBV12-3 or TRBV12-4 with TRBJ2-5, with D perhaps TRBD2 (6 bases). Trimming cost V 6 bases and J 5 bases, with 7 bases left between them. The CDR3 has 11 amino acids.

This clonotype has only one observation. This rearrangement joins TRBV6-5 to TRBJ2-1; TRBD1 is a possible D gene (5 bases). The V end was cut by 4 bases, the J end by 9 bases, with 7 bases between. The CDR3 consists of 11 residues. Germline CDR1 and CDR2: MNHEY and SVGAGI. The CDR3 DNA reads TGTGCCAGCAGTTCCAGGGTTGAGCAGTTCTTC. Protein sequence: CASSSRVEQFF.